The T cell receptor (beta chain) described here comes from a study of T cells in Graves' hyperthyroidism and ophthalmopathy. The table lists this clonotype with a few counts. Researchers took RNA transcripts and amplified the TCR beta CDR3 regions from them. First-round RT-PCR of the TCR CDR3 relied on the HTBI primer set. TCRdb reanalysed the multiplex PCR reads using MiXCR and keeps one entry per CDR3 protein. In the table there are about 360,000 distinct CDR3 sequences, roughly 14% of which are singletons. Lactation, pregnancy, other autoimmune disease or uncontrolled infection led to exclusion of patients. The V gene's germline CDR1 is LGHDT and CDR2 YNNKEL (reference sequence). Between the trimmed V and J ends, which lost 4 bases and 3 bases, there was a span of 15 bases. The CDR3 spans 15 residues.

Material for sequencing was blood. The sequence derives from a man between 25 and 39 years old with Graves' hyperthyroidism that later progressed to Graves' ophthalmopathy. The chain employs TRBV3-1 and TRBJ2-5, with D perhaps matching TRBD1 or TRBD2 (6 bases each). In DNA form, the CDR3 reads TGTGCCAGCAGCCTCCCTGAGGGGGGAGAAGAGACCCAGTACTTC. Residues: CASSLPEGGEETQYF.